This note documents a single T cell receptor beta chain sequence. Some clones are missing from TCRdb's copy, which holds only in-frame ones; the method was immunoSEQ multiplex PCR. The sample yields about 140,000 clones, 70% to 80% seen once. The data stem from a study of blood T cell repertoires in COVID-19. The CDR3 is 16 residues long. The germline gives CDR1 SGDLS, CDR2 YYNGEE. V shed 4 bases and J 4 bases; nucleotides not matched to a gene: 10. V is TRBV9 and J is TRBJ2-5; 10 bases agree with TRBD1. This clonotype was obtained from a man aged 55 to 70 who had recovered from COVID-19. Sequenced: peripheral blood. Here the CDR3 reads CASSPRQGAQPETQYF. The CDR3 nucleotides read TGTGCCAGCAGCCCCCGACAGGGGGCCCAACCAGAGACCCAGTACTTC.